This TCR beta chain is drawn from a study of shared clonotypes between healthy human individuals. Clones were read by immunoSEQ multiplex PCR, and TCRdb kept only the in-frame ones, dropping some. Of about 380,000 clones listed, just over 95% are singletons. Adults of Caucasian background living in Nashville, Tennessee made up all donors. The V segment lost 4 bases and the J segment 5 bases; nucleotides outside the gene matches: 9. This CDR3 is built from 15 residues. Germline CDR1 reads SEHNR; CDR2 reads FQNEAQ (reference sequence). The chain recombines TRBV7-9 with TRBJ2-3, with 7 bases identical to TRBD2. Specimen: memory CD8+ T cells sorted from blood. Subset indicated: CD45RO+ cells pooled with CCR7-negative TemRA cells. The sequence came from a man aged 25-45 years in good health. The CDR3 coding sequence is TGTGCCAGCAGCTCCCGGGGAGGGAGGGAAGATACGCAGTATTTT. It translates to CASSSRGGREDTQYF. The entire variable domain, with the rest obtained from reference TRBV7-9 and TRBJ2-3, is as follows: DTGVSQNPRHKITKRGQNVTFRCDPISEHNRLYWYRQTLGQGPEFLTYFQNEAQLEKSRLLSDRFSAERPKGSFSTLEIQRTEQGDSAMYLCASSSRGGREDTQYFGPGTRLTVL.